This is a list of T cell receptor beta chains from one sample in a study of blood T cell repertoires in COVID-19. Libraries were prepared by immunoSEQ multiplex PCR; TCRdb keeps only in-frame clonotypes and omits some of them. Of 93,000 or so clones in the sample, approximately 84% were seen once. Source material: peripheral blood. The receptors were gathered from a human donor in a cohort sampled during active COVID-19. The CDR3 runs from the conserved cysteine through the conserved F or W. Fields, in order: J gene, V gene, D gene, clone size, CDR3 DNA, CDR3 protein. A D gene is named only where the DNA matches it firmly. The size of a clone is reported for some rows only, either as once, few or many, or as a class for expanded clones.

>TRBJ2-1|TRBV7-9|TRBD2|.
TGTGCCAGCAGCGTAACTAGCGGGGGGGCCAATGAGCAGTTCTTC
CASSVTSGGANEQFF
>TRBJ2-3|TRBV7-2|TRBD2|.
TGTGCCAGCAGCTTAGCTCTTGGCGGGGGGGCCTCAGATACGCAGTATTTT
CASSLALGGGASDTQYF
>TRBJ2-1|TRBV14|TRBD1|few
TGTGCCAGCAGCCGACAGGGAAGTTCCTACAATGAGCAGTTCTTC
CASSRQGSSYNEQFF
>TRBJ2-5|TRBV19|.|.
TGTGCCAGTAGTCAGGGGGAGACCCAGTACTTC
CASSQGETQYF
>TRBJ1-2|TRBV6-5|TRBD1|.
TGTGCCAGCAGTCCGGGACAGAGATACTATGGCTACACCTTC
CASSPGQRYYGYTF
>TRBJ2-2|TRBV27|TRBD2|.
TGTGCCAGCAGGGGGGGGTGGCTCACCGGGGAGCTGTTTTTT
CASRGGWLTGELFF
>TRBJ1-6|TRBV3-1/TRBV3-2|TRBD1|.
TGTGCCAGCAGCCAAACAGGGGCCCTAGATAATTCACCCCTCCACTTT
CASSQTGALDNSPLHF
>TRBJ1-2|TRBV5-1|.|.
TGCGCCAGCAGCTTGAGTAGGGGTGGCTATGGCTACACCTTC
CASSLSRGGYGYTF
>TRBJ1-1|TRBV6-2/TRBV6-3|.|.
TGTGCCAGCAGTTTCTCCGGAGTGGGGCCGAACACTGAAGCTTTCTTT
CASSFSGVGPNTEAFF
>TRBJ2-3|TRBV3-1/TRBV3-2|TRBD2|.
TGTGCCAGCAGCCAGGGGAGGGTATCCACAATAACAGATACGCAGTATTTT
CASSQGRVSTITDTQYF
>TRBJ1-4|TRBV10-3|.|.
TGTGCCTCTAAAGTTGCAACTAATGAAAAACTGTTTTTT
CASKVATNEKLFF
>TRBJ2-2|TRBV4-2|TRBD2|.
TGTGCCAGCAGCCGAGAGGGACTAGCGGGGGGGACCACCGGGGAGCTGTTTTTT
CASSREGLAGGTTGELFF
>TRBJ2-2|TRBV5-6|.|.
TGTGCCAGCAGCTTGGCAGTGAGGTACACCGGGGAGCTGTTTTTT
CASSLAVRYTGELFF
>TRBJ1-2|TRBV2|TRBD1|.
TGTGCCAGCAGTTGGACAGGGGGGGTCGGCTACACCTTC
CASSWTGGVGYTF
>TRBJ2-2|TRBV10-2|TRBD1|.
TGCGCCAGCACCGGACAGGGGAACACCGGGGAGCTGTTTTTT
CASTGQGNTGELFF
>TRBJ2-5|TRBV7-2|TRBD2|.
TGTGCCAGCAGCATGGGACTAGCGGGGGGTCAAGAGACCCAGTACTTC
CASSMGLAGGQETQYF
>TRBJ1-1|TRBV5-1|.|once
TGCGCCAGCAGCTCAGGCTGGGGGGGGAACACTGAAGCTTTCTTT
CASSSGWGGNTEAFF
>TRBJ2-7|TRBV3-1/TRBV3-2|.|.
TGTGCCAGCAGCTGGACTCCTCTCAGCTCCTACGAGCAGTACTTC
CASSWTPLSSYEQYF